This T cell receptor (beta chain) emerged from a study of T cells after yellow fever vaccination. General study results and limits: Abundant bulk-population clonotypes could contaminate the FACS-sorted repertoires.

The length of the CDR3 is 14 residues. Germline CDR1 is SQVTM and CDR2 is ANQGSEA. J gave up 4 bases and V 5 bases, and 8 bases lay outside the gene matches. The TCR cDNA carried a universal primer site and UMIs from 5'RACE template switching. From the 5' RACE reads, TCRdb called clonotypes with MiXCR, one entry per CDR3 protein. Of hundreds of thousands of distinct CDR3 sequences listed, roughly 13% are singletons. Notes on this clonotype: What it binds is unknown.

The receptor was derived from a man aged 25-45 years who received the YFV17D yellow fever vaccine. The specimen was PBMCs, collected on the day of the yellow fever booster vaccination. The chain is built from TRBV29-1 and TRBJ2-7; TRBD2 agrees at 10 bases. CDR3 residues: CSVSEREGGYEQYF. The DNA of the CDR3 is TGCAGCGTTTCAGAGCGGGAGGGTGGGTACGAGCAGTACTTC.